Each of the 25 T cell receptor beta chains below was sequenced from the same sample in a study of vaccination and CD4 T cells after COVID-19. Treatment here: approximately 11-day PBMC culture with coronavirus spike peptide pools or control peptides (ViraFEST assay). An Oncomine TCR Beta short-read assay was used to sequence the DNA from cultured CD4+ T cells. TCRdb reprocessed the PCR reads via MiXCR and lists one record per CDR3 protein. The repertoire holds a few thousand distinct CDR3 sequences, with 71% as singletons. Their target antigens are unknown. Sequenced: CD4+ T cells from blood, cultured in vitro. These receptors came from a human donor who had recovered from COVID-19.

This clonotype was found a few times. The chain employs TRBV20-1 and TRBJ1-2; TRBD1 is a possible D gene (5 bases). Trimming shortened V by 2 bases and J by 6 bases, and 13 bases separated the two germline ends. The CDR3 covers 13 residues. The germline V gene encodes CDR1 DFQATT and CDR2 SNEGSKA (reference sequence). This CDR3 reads CSARTHLGDGYTF. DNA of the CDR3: TGCAGTGCTAGAACCCATTTAGGGGATGGCTACACCTTC.

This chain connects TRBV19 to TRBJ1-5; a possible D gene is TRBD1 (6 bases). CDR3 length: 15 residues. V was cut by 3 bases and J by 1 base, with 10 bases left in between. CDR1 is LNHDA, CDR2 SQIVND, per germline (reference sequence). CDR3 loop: CASSMGRGSNQPQHF. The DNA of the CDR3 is TGTGCCAGTAGTATGGGGAGGGGGAGCAATCAGCCCCAGCATTTT.

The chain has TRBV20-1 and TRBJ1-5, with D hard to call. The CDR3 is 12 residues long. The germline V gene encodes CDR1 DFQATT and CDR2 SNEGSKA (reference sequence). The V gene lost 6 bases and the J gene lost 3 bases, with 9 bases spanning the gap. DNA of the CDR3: TGCAGTGCCCAAAGCCCCAATCAGCCCCAGCATTTT. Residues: CSAQSPNQPQHF.

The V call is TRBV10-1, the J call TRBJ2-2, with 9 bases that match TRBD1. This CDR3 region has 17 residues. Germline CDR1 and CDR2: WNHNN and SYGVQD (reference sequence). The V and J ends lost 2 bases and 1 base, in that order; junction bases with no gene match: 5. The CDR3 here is CASSETPGQGNTGELFF. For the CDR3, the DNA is TGCGCCAGCAGTGAGACCCCGGGACAGGGGAACACCGGGGAGCTGTTTTTT.

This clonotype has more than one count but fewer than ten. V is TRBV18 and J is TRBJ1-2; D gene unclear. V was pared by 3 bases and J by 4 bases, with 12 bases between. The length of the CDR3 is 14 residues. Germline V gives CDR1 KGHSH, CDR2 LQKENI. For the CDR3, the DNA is TGTGCCAGCTCACCCGAACAGTCCCCCTATGGCTACACCTTC. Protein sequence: CASSPEQSPYGYTF.

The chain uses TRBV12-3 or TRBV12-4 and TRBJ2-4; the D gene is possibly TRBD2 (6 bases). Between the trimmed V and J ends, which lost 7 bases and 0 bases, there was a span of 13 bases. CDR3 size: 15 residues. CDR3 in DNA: TGTGCCAGCACAGCCGGGGGACTAGCCAAAAACATTCAGTACTTC. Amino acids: CASTAGGLAKNIQYF.

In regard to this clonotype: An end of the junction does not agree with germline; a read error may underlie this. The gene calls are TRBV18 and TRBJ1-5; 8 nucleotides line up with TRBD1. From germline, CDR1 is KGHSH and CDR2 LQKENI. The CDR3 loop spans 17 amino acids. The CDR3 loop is CASSPYGTGRGNQPQHF. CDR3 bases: TGTGCCAGCTCACCATACGGGACAGGTCGGGGCAATCAGCCTCAGCATTTT.

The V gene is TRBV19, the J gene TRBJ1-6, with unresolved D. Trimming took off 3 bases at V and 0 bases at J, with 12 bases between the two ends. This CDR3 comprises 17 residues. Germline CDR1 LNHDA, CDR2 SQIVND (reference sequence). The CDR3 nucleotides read TGTGCCAGTAGTATTGGATTGGGGAGCTCCTATAATTCACCCCTCCACTTT. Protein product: CASSIGLGSSYNSPLHF.

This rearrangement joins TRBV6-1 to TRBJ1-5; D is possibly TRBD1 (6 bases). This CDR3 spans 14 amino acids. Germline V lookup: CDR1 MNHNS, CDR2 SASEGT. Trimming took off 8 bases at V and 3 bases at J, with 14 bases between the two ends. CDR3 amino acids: CASRTRQANQPQHF. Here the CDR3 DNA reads TGTGCCAGCCGTACCCGACAGGCCAATCAGCCCCAGCATTTT.

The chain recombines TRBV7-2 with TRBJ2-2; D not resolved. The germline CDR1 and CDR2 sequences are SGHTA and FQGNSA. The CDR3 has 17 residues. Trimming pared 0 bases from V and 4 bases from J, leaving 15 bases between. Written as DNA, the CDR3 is TGTGCCAGCAGCTTAGCGAGGAGTCATTTCGCCACCGGGGAGCTGTTTTTT. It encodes CASSLARSHFATGELFF. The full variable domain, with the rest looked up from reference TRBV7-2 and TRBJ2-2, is GAGVSQSPSNKVTEKGKDVELRCDPISGHTALYWYRQSLGQGLEFLIYFQGNSAPDKSGLPSDRFSAERTGGSVSTLTIQRTQQEDSAVYLCASSLARSHFATGELFFGEGSRLTVL.

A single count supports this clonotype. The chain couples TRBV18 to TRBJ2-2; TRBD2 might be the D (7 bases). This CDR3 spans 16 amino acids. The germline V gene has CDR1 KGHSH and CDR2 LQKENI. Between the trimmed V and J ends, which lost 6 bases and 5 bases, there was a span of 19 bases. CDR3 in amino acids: CASSPAGAVRTGELFF. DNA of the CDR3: TGTGCCAGCTCCCCCGCGGGGGCGGTGAGAACCGGGGAGCTGTTTTTT.

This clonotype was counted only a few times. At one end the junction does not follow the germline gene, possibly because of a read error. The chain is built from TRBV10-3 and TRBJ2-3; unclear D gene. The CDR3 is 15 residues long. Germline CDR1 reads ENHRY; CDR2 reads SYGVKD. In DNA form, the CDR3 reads TGTGCCAGCAGTTACCGAGGCAGTAGCACAGATACGCAGTATTTT. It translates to CASSYRGSSTDTQYF.

CDR3 nucleotide sequence: TGTGCCAGCAGTCCCCGGGGGACAGGCCGTACCGGGGAGCTGTTTTTT. It codes for CASSPRGTGRTGELFF. The chain employs TRBV6-1 and TRBJ2-2; 8 bases line up with TRBD1. V was clipped by 5 bases and J by 5 bases; unmatched bases: 10. CDR3 size: 16 residues. CDR1 is MNHNS, CDR2 SASEGT, per germline.

CDR3 protein: CASRTISGRTDTQYF. In DNA form, the CDR3 reads TGTGCCAGCAGGACTATATCTGGGCGCACAGATACGCAGTATTTT. This chain uses TRBV2 with TRBJ2-3, with D tentatively TRBD2 (5 bases). Germline assignment: CDR1 SNHLY and CDR2 FYNNEI. Deletions cut 6 bases from V and 1 base from J, with 14 bases between. This CDR3 is 15 amino acids long. Supplemented by reference TRBV2 and TRBJ2-3, the full variable domain reads EPEVTQTPSHQVTQMGQEVILRCVPISNHLYFYWYRQILGQKVEFLVSFYNNEISEKSEIFDDQFSVERPDGSNFTLKIRSTKLEDSAMYFCASRTISGRTDTQYFGPGTRLTVL.

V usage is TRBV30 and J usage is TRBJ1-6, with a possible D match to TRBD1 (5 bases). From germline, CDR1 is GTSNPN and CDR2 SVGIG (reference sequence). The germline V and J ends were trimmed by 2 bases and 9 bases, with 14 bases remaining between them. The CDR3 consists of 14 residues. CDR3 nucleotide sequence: TGTGCCTGGAGTCCCTTCCGGGGCGGTTCACCCCTCCACTTT. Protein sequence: CAWSPFRGGSPLHF.

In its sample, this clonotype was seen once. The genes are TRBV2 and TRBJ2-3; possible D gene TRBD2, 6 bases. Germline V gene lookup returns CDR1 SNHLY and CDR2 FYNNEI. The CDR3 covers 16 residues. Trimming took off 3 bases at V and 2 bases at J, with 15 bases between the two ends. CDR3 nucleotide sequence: TGTGCCAGCAGTGATTTGGGTGGCGGGGCCACAGATACGCAGTATTTT. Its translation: CASSDLGGGATDTQYF. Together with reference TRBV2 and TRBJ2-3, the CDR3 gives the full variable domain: EPEVTQTPSHQVTQMGQEVILRCVPISNHLYFYWYRQILGQKVEFLVSFYNNEISEKSEIFDDQFSVERPDGSNFTLKIRSTKLEDSAMYFCASSDLGGGATDTQYFGPGTRLTVL.

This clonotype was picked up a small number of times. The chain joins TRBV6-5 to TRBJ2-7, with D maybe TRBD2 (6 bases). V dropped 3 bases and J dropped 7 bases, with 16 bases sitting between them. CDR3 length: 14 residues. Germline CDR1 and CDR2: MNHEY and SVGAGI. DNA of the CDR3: TGTGCCAGCAGTTATGGAGGGATTCGTGGTGAGCAGTACTTC. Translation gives CASSYGGIRGEQYF.

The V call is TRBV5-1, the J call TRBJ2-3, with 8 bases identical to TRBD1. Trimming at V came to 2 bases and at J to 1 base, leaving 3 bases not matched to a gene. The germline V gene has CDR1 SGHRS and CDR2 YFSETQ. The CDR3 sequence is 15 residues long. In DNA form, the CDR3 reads TGCGCCAGCAGCTTCCAGGGGGCTGGCACAGATACGCAGTATTTT. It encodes CASSFQGAGTDTQYF. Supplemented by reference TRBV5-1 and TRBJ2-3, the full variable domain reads KAGVTQTPRYLIKTRGQQVTLSCSPISGHRSVSWYQQTPGQGLQFLFEYFSETQRNKGNFPGRFSGRQFSNSRSEMNVSTLELGDSALYLCASSFQGAGTDTQYFGPGTRLTVL.

Here the CDR3 DNA reads TGTGCCAGCGACTGGAGGGGAAATGAAAAACTGTTTTTT. Translation gives CASDWRGNEKLFF. The chain combines TRBV2 with TRBJ1-4, with D tentatively TRBD1 (5 bases). V lost 8 bases to trimming and J lost 5 bases, with 12 bases between them. This CDR3 comprises 13 residues. Germline values: CDR1 SNHLY, CDR2 FYNNEI.

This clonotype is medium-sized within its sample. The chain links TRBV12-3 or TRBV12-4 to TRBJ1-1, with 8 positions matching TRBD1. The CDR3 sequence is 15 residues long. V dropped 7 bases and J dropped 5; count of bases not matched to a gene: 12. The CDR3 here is CASTLGRQGMTEAFF. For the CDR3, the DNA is TGTGCCAGCACCTTAGGGAGACAGGGGATGACTGAAGCTTTCTTT.

The CDR3, as DNA: TGTGCCAGCTCACAAGCGACAGGGGTGAACACTGAAGCTTTCTTT. Its protein product is CASSQATGVNTEAFF. The chain links TRBV18 to TRBJ1-1, with 8 bases that match TRBD1. With V trimmed by 4 bases and J by 0 bases, 4 bases remained unmatched. The CDR3 consists of 15 residues. Per germline, CDR1 KGHSH and CDR2 LQKENI.

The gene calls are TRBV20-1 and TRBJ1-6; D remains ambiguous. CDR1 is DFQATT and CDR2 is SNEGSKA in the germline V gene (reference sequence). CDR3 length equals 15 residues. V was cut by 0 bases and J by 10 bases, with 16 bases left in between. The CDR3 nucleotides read TGCAGTGCTAGAGATGACTCTAAGGCGAAGTCACCCCTCCACTTT. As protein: CSARDDSKAKSPLHF.

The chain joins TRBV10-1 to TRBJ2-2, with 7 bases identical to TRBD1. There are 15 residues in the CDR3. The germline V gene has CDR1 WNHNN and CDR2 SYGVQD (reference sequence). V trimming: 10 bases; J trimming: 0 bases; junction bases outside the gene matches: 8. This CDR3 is CATGTGTANTGELFF. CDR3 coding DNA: TGCGCCACCGGGACCGGGACAGCGAACACCGGGGAGCTGTTTTTT.

The CDR3 bases are TGTGCCAGCAGCCGCCAGGGCGGTCCAAATTCACCCCTCCACTTT. It yields the protein CASSRQGGPNSPLHF. The chain uses TRBV7-8 and TRBJ1-6; maybe TRBD1 (5 bases). Trimming stripped 5 bases from V and 7 bases from J, with 15 bases between. The CDR3 runs to 15 residues. The germline gives CDR1 SGHVS, CDR2 FQNEAQ.

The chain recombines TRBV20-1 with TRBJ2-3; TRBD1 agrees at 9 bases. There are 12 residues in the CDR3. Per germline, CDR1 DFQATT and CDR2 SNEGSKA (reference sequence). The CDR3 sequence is CSQDRGTDTQYF. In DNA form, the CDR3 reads TGCAGCCAAGACAGGGGGACAGATACGCAGTATTTT.